This is a list of T cell receptor beta chains from one sample in a study of tumor-infiltrating lymphocytes in glioblastoma multiforme. TCRdb re-called the multiplex PCR reads through MiXCR, storing one row per CDR3 protein. The profile shows under 35,000 distinct CDR3 sequences, about 64% of them singletons. The sequenced material came from brain tumor tissue. These receptors came from a male donor with glioblastoma. Both conserved end residues are part of each CDR3. D genes are given only for firm matches. Rows may omit the clone size; those that give it use once, few, many or a size class.

j_gene | abundance | v_gene | d_gene | CDR3nt | CDR3aa
TRBJ2-6 | few | TRBV6-2/TRBV6-3 | - | TGTGCCAGCAGTTCGACAGCCTCTGGGGCCAATGTCATGACTTTC | CASSSTASGANVMTF
TRBJ2-6 | - | TRBV12-3/TRBV12-4 | - | TGTGCCAGCAGTTTAAGGGCTACTAGGGCCAACGTCCTGACTTTC | CASSLRATRANVLTF
TRBJ2-7 | few | TRBV19 | - | TGTGCCAGTAGTCCTCGGTTGGACAGATCCTACGTGCAGTACTTC | CASSPRLDRSYVQYF
TRBJ2-1 | - | TRBV10-3 | TRBD2 | TGTGCCATCAGTGGGTCCTTTTACTATCCGGCTAGCGGAGCATCGAAGGAAGGACTCAATGAGCAGTTCTTC | CAISGSFYYPASGASKEGLNEQFF
TRBJ1-4 | - | TRBV4-3 | - | TGCGCCAGCAGCCATTCAACAGCGAGTAATGAAAAACTGTTTTTT | CASSHSTASNEKLFF
TRBJ2-7 | few | TRBV11-2 | - | TGTGCCAGCAGCTTAGATAGTGGCTACGAGCAGTACTTC | CASSLDSGYEQYF
TRBJ1-1 | - | TRBV11-2 | - | TGTGCCAGCAGCTTCCAGGGCGGCACTGAAGCTTTCTTT | CASSFQGGTEAFF
TRBJ2-5 | - | TRBV11-2 | - | TGTGCCAGCAGTTGGGTGTATTCCCAAGAGACCCAATACTTC | CASSWVYSQETQYF
TRBJ2-3 | - | TRBV15 | - | TGTGCCACCAGCCGTAACGCGGATGGTGATATGCAGTATTTT | CATSRNADGDMQYF
TRBJ2-7 | - | TRBV7-9 | TRBD1 | TGTGCCAGCGAATTTGAACAGGGGTACGAGCAGTACTTC | CASEFEQGYEQYF
TRBJ2-3 | - | TRBV5-1 | - | TGCGCCAGCAGGTGGGGGGATACGCAGTATTTT | CASRWGDTQYF
TRBJ1-1 | many | TRBV19 | TRBD1 | TGTGCCAGTAGTCCGGGACAGATCGGGGCTGAAGCTTTCTTT | CASSPGQIGAEAFF
TRBJ2-1 | - | TRBV7-3 | - | TGTGCCAGCAGCGATAAGAGCTCCTACAATGAGCAGTTCTTC | CASSDKSSYNEQFF
TRBJ1-4 | - | TRBV10-2 | - | TGCGCCAGCAGGAGGCTGGTGGGCCCCGCGCGGAATGAAAAACTGTTTTTT | CASRRLVGPARNEKLFF
TRBJ2-1 | - | TRBV11-2 | - | TGTGCCAGCAGCTTAGATACGGGGAATGAGCATTTCTTT | CASSLDTGNEHFF
TRBJ2-1 | - | TRBV20-1 | - | TGCAGTGCTAGGCTCGGGTCGGACTACAATGAGCAGTTCTTC | CSARLGSDYNEQFF
TRBJ2-6 | - | TRBV5-4 | - | TGTGCCAGCAGCCCGACGGTAGGCTCTGGGGCCAACGTCCTGACTTTC | CASSPTVGSGANVLTF